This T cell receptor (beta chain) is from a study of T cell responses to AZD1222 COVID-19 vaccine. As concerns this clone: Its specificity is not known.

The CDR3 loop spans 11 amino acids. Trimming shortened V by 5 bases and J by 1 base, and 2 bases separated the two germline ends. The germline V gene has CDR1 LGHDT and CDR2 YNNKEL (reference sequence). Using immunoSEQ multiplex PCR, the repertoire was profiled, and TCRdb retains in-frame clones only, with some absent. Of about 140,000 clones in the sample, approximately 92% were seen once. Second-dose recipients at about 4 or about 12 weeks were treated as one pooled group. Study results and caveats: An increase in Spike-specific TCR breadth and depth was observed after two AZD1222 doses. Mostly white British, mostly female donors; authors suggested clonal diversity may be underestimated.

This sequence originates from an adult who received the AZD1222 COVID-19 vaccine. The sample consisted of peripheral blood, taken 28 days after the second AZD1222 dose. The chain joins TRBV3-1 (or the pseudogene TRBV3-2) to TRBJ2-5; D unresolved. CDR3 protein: CASSFQETQYF. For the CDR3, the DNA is TGTGCCAGCAGCTTCCAAGAGACCCAGTACTTC.